This T cell receptor beta chain was captured by sequencing in a study of T cells in Graves' hyperthyroidism and ophthalmopathy. Study-wide background: Staff took peripheral blood when the initial diagnosis was made, before any treatment began.

J gave up 1 base and V 6 bases, and 5 bases lay outside the gene matches. Germline V gene sequence: CDR1 DFQATT, CDR2 SNEGSKA (reference sequence). The length of the CDR3 is 14 residues. Points from the study as a whole: Through a model of 13 V-J features, ophthalmopathy was separated from stable hyperthyroidism. Among clonotypes expanded in thyroid above 0.001, most were also found in blood.

In the case of this clonotype: Its target is not known.

Amplified regions were TCR beta CDR3 sequences from RNA transcripts. First-round RT-PCR with HTBI primers amplified the TCR CDR3 region. TCRdb analysed the multiplex PCR reads with MiXCR anew, one entry per CDR3 protein. The sample lists about 59,000 distinct CDR3 sequences; under 70% were seen once. The receptor comes from a woman aged 55-70 years with Graves' ophthalmopathy. Sample: blood. V gene TRBV20-1 combines with J gene TRBJ2-2; 7 bases are a match to TRBD2. The CDR3 reads CSALAGENTGELFF. CDR3 nucleotides: TGCAGTGCCTTGGCGGGAGAGAACACCGGGGAGCTGTTTTTT.